The text below deals with one T cell receptor (beta chain). Its target antigen remains unknown. Base qualities are not provided; no much larger clone lies one nucleotide away. The Qiagen DNeasy kit was used to extract genomic DNA from unsorted PBMCs and from the negatively selected CD4+ and CD8+ fractions. TCR beta CDR3 regions were amplified by immunoSEQ multiplex PCR using primers annealing to V and J segments. Amplification bias was minimized using a synthetic immune receptor repertoire, and residual bias was removed computationally after sequencing. The authors processed their data as follows. Custom Python scripts were used to quantify repertoire diversity as the Shannon entropy index. Unsorted, CD4+ and CD8+ repertoires were examined separately, except in combined analyses, for which CD4+ and CD8+ sequences were merged in silico. Clonal expansion was defined as a frequency increase of at least 2-fold after treatment compared with C1D1, and clones undetected at baseline were assigned a pseudocount of 0.5. Singleton clones were defined as clones with 0 or 1 copy at C1D1, and non-singleton clones were defined as clones with 2 or more copies. Clones expanded in unsorted samples were assigned a CD4+, CD8+ or unknown annotation through matching of protein sequences in sorted samples from the same patient. Wilcoxon tests on paired samples were used to test changes in diversity from C1D1 to C4D1. As stored in TCRdb, this immuneACCESS dataset retains in-frame rearrangements with V and J assigned. A fraction of the clones does not appear; measured against another copy, unresolved V genes explain less than half of the discrepancy, and the remainder lacks a known reason. D and trimming were read from the DNA, whereas the V and J calls and clone size are those reported in that table. Here the sample has 25,000 to 35,000 clones; approximately 70% occur a single time. Together, the top ten hold around 28% of the sample.

The data stem from a study of PD-1 blockade in classical Hodgkin lymphoma (dated by TCRdb to the early 2020s). Some background on the complete study: Nivolumab dosing was 3 mg/kg intravenously every 2 weeks, continuing until either disease progression or unacceptable toxicity. A peripheral blood immune signature of response to PD-1 blockade in classical Hodgkin lymphoma was defined using TCR beta sequencing and CyTOF. Study-level results and caveats: By C4D1, a significant rise was seen in CD4+ TCR diversity but not in CD8+ TCR diversity (p=0.0027 vs p=0.16), and the rise was most apparent among complete responders (p=0.02). Lower diversity was seen in patients whose nivolumab began less than 1 year after ASCT, and these patients were left out of later analyses so that immune reconstitution would not confound the results. Baseline TCR diversity was reported as lower in newly diagnosed patients than in healthy donors, and lower still in relapsed/refractory patients. Trial patients achieving complete response had baseline diversity similar to newly diagnosed patients, whereas partial responders and progressors had significantly lower diversity. The study was limited to a single clinical trial cohort, and causes of repertoire differences, possibly disease activity or prior therapy, remained undefined.

From its cysteine to its phenylalanine, the CDR3 spans 14 amino acids. Of the read, only the CDR3 DNA is kept; its 42 bases are in frame from base 1. The CDR1 and CDR2 encoded by the germline V gene (reference sequence) are MNHNY and SVGAGI. The junction carries 13 bases between V and J, which are trimmed by 7 bases and 3 bases respectively. Explained via the paper, the time point label denotes: cycle 2 day 1 (C2D1) of nivolumab. Relapse after autologous stem cell transplantation had occurred in all trial patients, and cohorts A, B and C were distinguished by prior brentuximab vedotin exposure. A total of under 70 patients with relapsed/refractory classical Hodgkin lymphoma made up the trial cohort, and each patient's best overall response was complete response, partial response or progressive disease. Trial patients were treated with single-agent nivolumab in the multi-cohort phase II CheckMate 205 trial. An independent review committee assessed best overall response by applying the 2007 International Working Group response criteria. Trial PBMCs were obtained immediately prior to nivolumab initiation (C1D1) and on therapy at cycle 2 day 1 and cycle 4 day 1. Peripheral blood was collected in 8 mL Vacutainer Cell Preparation Tubes, from which PBMCs were isolated by centrifugation and then cryopreserved.

In this chain, TRBV6-6 is recombined with TRBJ2-1, and the D gene may be TRBD1, 6 bases matching. The source was peripheral blood mononuclear cells (PBMCs), collected before the second cycle of nivolumab. This receptor was taken from a human donor with classical Hodgkin lymphoma. This receptor has the CDR3 CASNTGTIYNEQFF. The nucleotides are TGTGCCAGCAATACCGGGACAATCTACAATGAGCAGTTCTTC.